This T cell receptor beta chain was profiled in a study of CD8+ T cells in alopecia areata. Study-wide context: Those treated were given oral tofacitinib at 5 to 10 mg twice daily. After 6 to 18 months of tofacitinib, follow-up continued 6 months off drug.

Investigators isolated RNA and reverse transcribed it into cDNA to act as the sequencing template. The assay was immunoSEQ multiplex PCR, and TCRdb's table has in-frame clones only and misses some. This table holds roughly 140,000 clones, 51% found once. Regarding this clone: Its cognate antigen is unknown.

Study-level results: Across lesional scalp, and particularly alopecia totalis/universalis, clonality surpassed that of normal scalp. Sequencing of scalp tissue also captures the resident alphabeta T cells of normal skin.

This CDR3 has 13 residues. Trimming removed 5 bases at V and 7 bases at J, with 15 bases between. Germline V gene lookup returns CDR1 SQVTM and CDR2 ANQGSEA. This chain links TRBV29-1 with TRBJ2-1; D not resolved. The sequence derives from a human donor with alopecia areata. Source: CD4+ T cells sorted from blood, taken at week 0. For the CDR3, the DNA is TGCAGCGTTTGGCAGGACCTCGGGAATGAGCAGTTCTTC. It specifies CSVWQDLGNEQFF.